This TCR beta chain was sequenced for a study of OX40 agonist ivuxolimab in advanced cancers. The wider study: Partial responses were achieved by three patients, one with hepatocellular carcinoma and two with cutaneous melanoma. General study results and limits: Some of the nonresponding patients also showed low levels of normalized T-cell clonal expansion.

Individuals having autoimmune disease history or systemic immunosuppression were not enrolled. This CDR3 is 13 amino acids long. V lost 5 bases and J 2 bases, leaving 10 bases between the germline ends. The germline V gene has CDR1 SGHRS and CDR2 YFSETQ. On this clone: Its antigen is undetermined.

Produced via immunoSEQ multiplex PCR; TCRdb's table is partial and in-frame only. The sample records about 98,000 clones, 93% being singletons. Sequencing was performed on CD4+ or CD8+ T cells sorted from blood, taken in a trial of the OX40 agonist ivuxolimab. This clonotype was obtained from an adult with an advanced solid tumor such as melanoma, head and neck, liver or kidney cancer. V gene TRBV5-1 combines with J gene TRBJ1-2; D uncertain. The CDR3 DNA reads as TGCGCCAGCAGGGTAGACGGAAACTATGGCTACACCTTC. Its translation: CASRVDGNYGYTF.